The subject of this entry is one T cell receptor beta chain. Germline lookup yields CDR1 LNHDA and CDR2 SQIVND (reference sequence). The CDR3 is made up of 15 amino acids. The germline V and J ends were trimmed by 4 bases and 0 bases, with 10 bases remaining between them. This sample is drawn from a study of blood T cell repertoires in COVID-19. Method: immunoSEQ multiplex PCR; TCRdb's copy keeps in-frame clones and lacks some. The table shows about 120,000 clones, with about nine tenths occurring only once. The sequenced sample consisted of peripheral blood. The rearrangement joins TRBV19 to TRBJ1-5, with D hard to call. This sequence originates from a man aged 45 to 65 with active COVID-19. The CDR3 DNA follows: TGTGCCAGTAGTAACACAGACTATAGCAATCAGCCCCAGCATTTT. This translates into CASSNTDYSNQPQHF.